This T cell receptor beta chain emerged from a study of OX40 agonist ivuxolimab in advanced cancers. On this clone itself: Its specificity is not known.

Only in-frame clones appear in the TCRdb table, and some are missing; sequencing was by immunoSEQ multiplex PCR. The sample contains roughly 55,000 clones, more than 75% of which appear only once. The study's findings and limits: Clonal expansion was seen in CD4+ and CD8+ blood T cells by week 6 at 0.1 to 3.0 mg/kg.

V lost 4 bases to trimming and J lost 2 bases, with 16 bases between them. CDR1 is SGHTA, CDR2 FQGNSA, per germline. The CDR3 runs 16 residues. The sequencing used CD4+ or CD8+ T cells sorted from blood, collected in a trial of the OX40 agonist ivuxolimab. The chain couples TRBV7-2 to TRBJ2-3; unclear D gene. This clonotype originated in an adult with an advanced solid tumor such as melanoma, head and neck, liver or kidney cancer. CDR3 in amino acids: CASSSLTASSTDTQYF. The CDR3 nucleotides are TGTGCCAGCAGCTCTCTGACGGCCTCCTCCACAGATACGCAGTATTTT. Full variable domain (missing parts from reference TRBV7-2 and TRBJ2-3): GAGVSQSPSNKVTEKGKDVELRCDPISGHTALYWYRQSLGQGLEFLIYFQGNSAPDKSGLPSDRFSAERTGGSVSTLTIQRTQQEDSAVYLCASSSLTASSTDTQYFGPGTRLTVL.